These 4 T cell receptor beta chains came from one sample sequenced in a study of blood T cell dynamics during melanoma immunotherapy. Noted time point: week 3, after first cycle of checkpoint inhibitor. Clones were sequenced by immunoSEQ multiplex PCR, and TCRdb holds only the in-frame ones, with some missing. The sample shows fewer than 20,000 clones, 94% of them seen only once. Specimen: effector memory CD8+ T cells from blood, collected from a patient treated with checkpoint blockade. These receptors came from a human donor with melanoma.

V and J are TRBV7-2 and TRBJ2-1, with D possibly matching TRBD1 (5 bases). Germline loops: CDR1 SGHTA, CDR2 FQGNSA. Trimming stripped 4 bases from V and 3 bases from J, with 16 bases between. The CDR3 has 16 amino acids. CDR3 sequence reads: CASSSRSRVGYNEQFF. CDR3 DNA: TGTGCCAGCAGCTCGCGCAGCAGGGTGGGCTACAATGAGCAGTTCTTC.

The count of this clone is one. V usage is TRBV28 and J usage is TRBJ2-7; D is possibly TRBD2 (7 bases). The CDR3 spans 16 residues. Germline lookup yields CDR1 MDHEN and CDR2 SYDVKM. With 3 bases removed from V and 2 bases from J, the gap between germline ends came to 17 bases. Here the CDR3 reads CASSFEGGGVTYEQYF. The CDR3 nucleotides are TGTGCCAGCAGTTTCGAGGGGGGAGGGGTCACCTACGAGCAGTACTTC.

This clone was picked up one time. The CDR3 bases are TGTGCCAGCAGCTGGCCGGACTCTTACAATGAGCAGTTCTTC. Protein sequence: CASSWPDSYNEQFF. The rearrangement joins TRBV7-9 to TRBJ2-1; perhaps TRBD2 as D (5 bases). Looked up from germline, CDR1 is SEHNR and CDR2 is FQNEAQ (reference sequence). V was cut by 4 bases and J by 4 bases, with 11 bases left in between. The length of the CDR3 is 14 residues. The full variable domain, rest sourced from reference TRBV7-9 and TRBJ2-1, is DTGVSQNPRHKITKRGQNVTFRCDPISEHNRLYWYRQTLGQGPEFLTYFQNEAQLEKSRLLSDRFSAERPKGSFSTLEIQRTEQGDSAMYLCASSWPDSYNEQFFGPGTRLTVL.

V gene TRBV14 combines with J gene TRBJ1-2; no reliable D call. Looked up from germline, CDR1 is SGHDN and CDR2 is FVKESK. V lost 4 bases, J lost 6 bases, and 18 bases lay in between. The CDR3 covers 15 residues. The CDR3 DNA reads TGTGCCAGCAGCCTGCGATATGGCCAGAGGGATGGCTACACCTTC. It specifies CASSLRYGQRDGYTF.